This passage covers 2 T cell receptor beta chains from one sample sequenced in a study of memory B cells and T cells in multiple sclerosis. No antigen is known for these receptors. Libraries were prepared by immunoSEQ multiplex PCR; TCRdb keeps only in-frame clonotypes and omits some of them. The sample consists of under 50,000 clones, almost 85% of them appearing once. Separate sequencing covered autoproliferating (CFSE-dim) and non-proliferating (CFSE-high) T cells from stimulus-free culture. Cultures began with fewer than 5.5x10^7 CFSE-labeled PBMCs, unstimulated for 7 days, with replicate wells pooled. The sequencing sample was made of PBMCs from blood kept in culture. All receptors come from a human donor with multiple sclerosis.

The chain links TRBV9 to TRBJ2-1; D gene ambiguous. The germline V gene encodes CDR1 SGDLS and CDR2 YYNGEE. This CDR3 has 12 residues. The V end lost 4 bases, the J end lost 6 bases, and 8 bases lay between the germline ends. The CDR3 region is CASSLLSNEQFF. For the CDR3, the DNA is TGTGCCAGCAGCCTACTCTCCAATGAGCAGTTCTTC.

The V gene is TRBV9, the J gene TRBJ2-3, with a tentative D call TRBD2 (6 bases). The CDR3 runs 14 residues. Germline CDR1 is SGDLS and CDR2 is YYNGEE. Trimming shortened V by 2 bases and J by 5 bases, and 12 bases separated the two germline ends. The CDR3, as DNA: TGTGCCAGCAGCGTTTGGGGGGTGTTAGATACGCAGTATTTT. Its protein is CASSVWGVLDTQYF.